This TCR beta chain was recorded in a study of CD8+ T cells in alopecia areata. At the level of the study: A 6-month period off drug followed tofacitinib, which lasted 6 to 18 months. Study-level results: Scalp clonality and expanded CD8+ clones among the top 100 showed significant decreases with tofacitinib.

From germline, CDR1 is SGHTA and CDR2 FQGNSA. The CDR3 is 15 amino acids. After removal of 1 base from V and 2 bases from J, the junction contained 3 bases not matched to a gene. Concerning this clone itself: Antigen unknown.

Treatment indicated: oral pan-JAK inhibitor, 5-10 mg twice daily. Extraction of RNA preceded its reverse transcription into cDNA, which served as the sequencing template. Libraries were prepared by immunoSEQ multiplex PCR; TCRdb keeps only in-frame clonotypes and omits some of them. In the table there are more than 200,000 clones, over 40% of which are singletons. The TCR comes from a human donor with alopecia areata. The chain links TRBV7-2 to TRBJ2-3; TRBD2 matches at 7 bases. This specimen was CD4+ T cells sorted from blood, taken at approximately week 37, from a patient treated with tofacitinib. The CDR3 is CASSLVSGPTDTQYF. Here the CDR3 DNA reads TGTGCCAGCAGCTTAGTTAGCGGGCCCACAGATACGCAGTATTTT.